This TCR beta chain was documented in a study of T cells in Graves' hyperthyroidism and ophthalmopathy. The investigators amplified TCR beta CDR3 regions from RNA transcripts. The primer set for the first-round RT-PCR of the TCR CDR3 was HTBI. MiXCR, run by TCRdb on the multiplex PCR reads, gives a single entry per CDR3 protein. The data show 400,000 or so distinct CDR3 sequences, roughly 15% seen once. Germline values: CDR1 MNHEY, CDR2 SMNVEV (reference sequence). V shed 5 bases, J shed 2 bases, and the junction held 5 bases outside the gene matches. This CDR3 has 14 amino acids. This clonotype has a count of ten or more.

This clonotype originated in a woman in her twenties or thirties with Graves' ophthalmopathy. The chain recombines TRBV27 with TRBJ1-1; 7 bases line up with TRBD1. The material sequenced was blood. The CDR3, as DNA: TGTGCCAGCAGTAAAACAGGGGCAAACACTGAAGCTTTCTTT. It is translated as CASSKTGANTEAFF.